A selection of T cell receptor beta chains follows, all from one sample in a study of T cell repertoires in cytomegalovirus infection. TCRdb analysed the reads with MiXCR anew, one entry per CDR3 protein. The profile covers 150,000 to 200,000 distinct CDR3 sequences, with under 15% appearing a single time and 25% to 30% taken by the ten largest. The sample taken for sequencing was PBMCs. Receptors were obtained from a human donor in good health (CMV status not recorded). Some clones in this sample may be carry-over from other donors' samples. CDR3s include the opening cysteine and the closing phenylalanine or tryptophan. The D gene is left open where the match is weak. Clone size is not always given. Where it is, it says once, few, many or a class for expanded clones.

clone size,D gene,V gene,J gene,CDR3 DNA,CDR3 protein
-,TRBD2,TRBV7-6,TRBJ2-1,TGTGCCAGCAGCCATAGAGGGACTAGCGGATATACCTACAATGAGCAGTTCTTC,CASSHRGTSGYTYNEQFF
few,-,TRBV5-4,TRBJ1-2,TGTGCCAGCAGCCTACTGACAGGCAACTATGGCTACACCTTC,CASSLLTGNYGYTF
few,-,TRBV7-9,TRBJ2-3,TGTGCCAGCAGCCCAGCGGCAGATACGCAGTATTTT,CASSPAADTQYF
few,-,TRBV10-3,TRBJ2-7,TGTGCCATCAGTTCAACTAGGGACACCCAGGGATACGAGCAGTACTTC,CAISSTRDTQGYEQYF
few,-,TRBV13,TRBJ1-4,TGTGCCAGCAGCGCTCCCCGCGAGTCTGAAAAACTGTTTTTT,CASSAPRESEKLFF
few,-,TRBV28,TRBJ2-7,TGTGCCAGCAGTCCCGGGATGATTTACGAGCAGTACTTC,CASSPGMIYEQYF
-,TRBD1,TRBV19,TRBJ2-2,TGTGCCAGTAGTATGACAGGGCTGAACACCGGGGAGCTGTTTTTT,CASSMTGLNTGELFF
-,-,TRBV20-1,TRBJ1-1,TGCAGTGCTCTACCGGGGACTTTGAACACTGAAGCTTTCTTT,CSALPGTLNTEAFF
few,TRBD1,TRBV28,TRBJ2-1,TGTGCCAGCAGTCCAGGGTGGACAGGGGCGGGTGAGCAGTTCTTC,CASSPGWTGAGEQFF
many,TRBD1,TRBV10-1,TRBJ2-1,TGCGCCAGCAGTGAGCTTGGACAGGGTCGGCACAATGAGCAGTTCTTC,CASSELGQGRHNEQFF
many,-,TRBV7-2,TRBJ1-5,TGTGCCAGCAGCTTAGATCGGGCGATCAATCAGCCCCAGCATTTT,CASSLDRAINQPQHF
many,-,TRBV28,TRBJ2-7,TGTGCCAGCCGTATGGGGGCCCTCTACGAGCAGTACTTC,CASRMGALYEQYF